This is a list of T cell receptor beta chains from one sample in a study of neurological immune-mediated disorders. TCRdb ran MiXCR on the 5' RACE reads and lists one entry per CDR3 protein. The data contain fewer than 85,000 distinct CDR3 sequences, about 5% of them singletons. The specimen sequenced was PBMCs. These receptors were taken from a woman in her 70s with multiple sclerosis. Each CDR3 is given with its conserved first and last residue. For some rows the clone size is stated as once, few or many, or as a class when expanded; others skip it.

v_gene	j_gene	abundance	CDR3aa
TRBV5-1	TRBJ2-3	many	CASSRRPLAGGSNTDTQYF
TRBV7-9	TRBJ2-3	-	CASSLFGGGDTQYF
TRBV6-2/TRBV6-3	TRBJ1-2	many	CASSPTDKGLTF
TRBV5-1	TRBJ2-7	many	CASSLDGNYEQYF
TRBV20-1	TRBJ1-2	many	CSATVGRAGGYTF
TRBV12-3/TRBV12-4	TRBJ2-7	many	CASSSESGRLYEQYF
TRBV20-1	TRBJ2-3	few	CSARVSASPLDTQYF
TRBV29-1	TRBJ2-7	many	CSVAMTGIEQYF
TRBV20-1	TRBJ2-3	many	CSACDRVYTDTQYF
TRBV10-3	TRBJ1-1	many	CAIRPGQSTEAFF
TRBV20-1	TRBJ2-1	few	CSALTGGRDEQFF
TRBV4-1	TRBJ1-4	many	CASSQSGPYNEKLFF
TRBV7-2	TRBJ2-1	many	CASSAGLGTTNEQFF
TRBV15	TRBJ2-3	many	CATSRDPNTDTQYF
TRBV29-1	TRBJ1-2	few	CSVERVVYSGYTF
TRBV27	TRBJ2-3	many	CASSPLGGPITQYF
TRBV20-1	TRBJ1-4	many	CSARGRDEKLFF
TRBV5-1	TRBJ2-7	many	CASSLGRQGANEQYF
TRBV12-3/TRBV12-4	TRBJ2-7	many	CASSLRGGTYEQYF
TRBV6-4	TRBJ2-3	many	CASSDGTSGTDTQYF
TRBV20-1	TRBJ2-3	-	CSAREGQGSTDTQYF
TRBV12-3/TRBV12-4	TRBJ2-7	many	CASSFRRGSSYEQYF
TRBV9	TRBJ2-1	-	CASSNRTSYNEQFF
TRBV29-1	TRBJ1-1	many	CSVAPASEAFF
TRBV7-2	TRBJ2-7	many	CASSLEGIEQYF
TRBV12-3/TRBV12-4	TRBJ2-2	many	CASSLGKTGELFF
TRBV10-2	TRBJ2-1	few	CASNDRGRSNEQFF
TRBV12-5	TRBJ2-3	many	CASGGGTDTQYF
TRBV7-9	TRBJ2-3	-	CASSLGWTSTDTQYF
TRBV5-1	TRBJ2-2	many	CASQTTSGSGAGELFF
TRBV7-2	TRBJ2-1	many	CASSLSRHNEQFF
TRBV12-3/TRBV12-4	TRBJ1-5	many	CASSPLGQGNQPQHF
TRBV25-1	TRBJ2-3	-	CASSIESSAGASADTQYF
TRBV5-1	TRBJ2-1	many	CASSPVGQGRNEQFF
TRBV14	TRBJ2-6	many	CASSQEGIISGANVLTF
TRBV6-5	TRBJ2-3	many	CASSYWASGRGSDTQYF
TRBV20-1	TRBJ1-2	many	CSAPAGPTNYGYTF
TRBV12-3/TRBV12-4	TRBJ2-1	-	CASSLSGSGGNEQFF
TRBV15	TRBJ2-7	many	CATSEPGQGGSYEQYF
TRBV27	TRBJ2-5	many	CASAGTLYQETQYF
TRBV5-1	TRBJ2-6	many	CASSFPQGSSGANVLTF
TRBV6-2/TRBV6-3	TRBJ2-3	many	CASSIGGGEGGTDTQYF
TRBV9	TRBJ2-3	-	CASSVDGGATDTQYF
TRBV7-2	TRBJ2-1	many	CASSSGDYRYNEQFF
TRBV3-1	TRBJ2-3	-	CASSQWEGGNTQYF
TRBV9	TRBJ2-7	-	CASSVSGIYEQYF
TRBV7-8	TRBJ2-5	many	CASSLAPSNTGETQYF
TRBV5-5	TRBJ2-2	many	CASSSRGQWDTGELFF
TRBV6-2/TRBV6-3	TRBJ2-7	-	CASSYPTTRSYEQYF
TRBV19	TRBJ2-1	many	CASKTSGSYNEQFF
TRBV27	TRBJ1-3	-	CASSSARTGGNTIYF